This passage covers 23 T cell receptor beta chains from one sample sequenced in a study of shared clonotypes between healthy human individuals. Some clones are missing from TCRdb's copy, which holds only in-frame ones; the method was immunoSEQ multiplex PCR. This sample carries millions of clones, 85% to 95% of them seen once, and the ten largest clones take about 0.39%. Sequencing was done on a sample of naive CD4+ T cells from PBMCs. Subset indicated: CD45RA+ positively selected. All receptors derive from a man aged 18 to 35 in good health. Some clones in this sample may be carry-over from other donors' samples.

The V gene is TRBV2, the J gene TRBJ1-2, with D uncertain. CDR3 length: 13 amino acids. The V end was cut by 1 base, the J end by 4 bases, with 7 bases between. In germline, CDR1 is SNHLY, CDR2 FYNNEI. The CDR3 reads CASSEVRAYGYTF. DNA for the CDR3: TGTGCCAGCAGTGAAGTTCGGGCCTATGGCTACACCTTC.

The rearrangement joins TRBV28 to TRBJ2-5; D gene uncertain. Germline V lookup: CDR1 MDHEN, CDR2 SYDVKM. CDR3 length: 15 amino acids. V was clipped by 5 bases and J by 8 bases, with 21 bases between them. The CDR3 loop is CASSGQKPSKVTQYF. The DNA of the CDR3 is TGTGCCAGCAGTGGGCAGAAACCTAGTAAAGTTACCCAGTACTTC. The full variable domain, its missing parts supplied by reference TRBV28 and TRBJ2-5, is DVKVTQSSRYLVKRTGEKVFLECVQDMDHENMFWYRQDPGLGLRLIYFSYDVKMKEKGDIPEGYSVSREKKERFSLILESASTNQTSMYLCASSGQKPSKVTQYFGPGTRLLVL.

The chain recombines TRBV19 with TRBJ2-4, with D unresolved. The CDR3 runs to 13 residues. CDR1 and CDR2 (germline): LNHDA, SQIVND (reference sequence). Between the trimmed V and J ends, which lost 6 bases and 0 bases, there was a span of 6 bases. The CDR3 loop is CASSWGAKNIQYF. The CDR3 DNA follows: TGTGCCAGTAGCTGGGGAGCCAAAAACATTCAGTACTTC.

The sample holds one count of this clone. This specimen includes other DNA sequences encoding the same CDR3. This chain joins TRBV7-9 and TRBJ1-5; D call uncertain. Trimming took off 1 base at V and 0 bases at J, with 10 bases between the two ends. The germline V gene encodes CDR1 SEHNR and CDR2 FQNEAQ (reference sequence). The length of the CDR3 is 16 residues. The CDR3 region has the DNA TGTGCCAGCAGCTTAGGACAACAGTATAGCAATCAGCCCCAGCATTTT. Translating it yields CASSLGQQYSNQPQHF.

The rearrangement uses TRBV6-5 and TRBJ2-5, with a weak D call TRBD2 (6 bases). The V end was cut by 1 base, the J end by 5 bases, with 11 bases between. The CDR3 covers 14 residues. Per the germline V gene, CDR1 is MNHEY and CDR2 is SVGAGI. CDR3 in amino acids: CASSYWREMETQYF. The CDR3 DNA follows: TGTGCCAGCAGTTACTGGAGGGAAATGGAGACCCAGTACTTC.

The chain links TRBV18 to TRBJ2-7; 8 bases map to TRBD2. The CDR3 has 14 residues. V lost 3 bases and J lost 6; bases outside the gene matches: 7. Per germline, CDR1 KGHSH and CDR2 LQKENI. The CDR3 DNA follows: TGTGCCAGCTCACCGGGACTAGGCATGGTCGAGCAGTACTTC. Translation gives CASSPGLGMVEQYF.

This clone was observed a single time. V usage is TRBV28 and J usage is TRBJ1-1; D is undetermined. The CDR3 is 15 amino acids. Germline V gene sequence: CDR1 MDHEN, CDR2 SYDVKM. Trimming pared 1 base from V and 5 bases from J, leaving 14 bases between. CDR3 in DNA: TGTGCCAGCAGTTTATTCACGGCCGAAGGGACTGAAGCTTTCTTT. Its translation is CASSLFTAEGTEAFF. Looking up the rest from reference TRBV28 and TRBJ1-1 gives the full variable domain: DVKVTQSSRYLVKRTGEKVFLECVQDMDHENMFWYRQDPGLGLRLIYFSYDVKMKEKGDIPEGYSVSREKKERFSLILESASTNQTSMYLCASSLFTAEGTEAFFGQGTRLTVV.

The rearrangement links TRBV28 to TRBJ1-5; 8 bases map to TRBD1. This CDR3 has 15 residues. V lost 5 bases to trimming and J lost 2 bases; unmatched junction nucleotides: 5. Germline CDR1 and CDR2: MDHEN and SYDVKM. The CDR3 is CASSTLTGGNQPQHF. In DNA form, the CDR3 reads TGTGCCAGCAGTACCCTGACAGGGGGCAATCAGCCCCAGCATTTT.

V and J are TRBV2 and TRBJ2-6, with a weak D call TRBD1 (5 bases). Per germline, CDR1 SNHLY and CDR2 FYNNEI. V shed 4 bases and J shed 7 bases, with 17 bases lying between them. This CDR3 region has 16 residues. The CDR3 here is CASSGGIGRGANVLTF. In nucleotides, the CDR3 is TGTGCCAGCAGTGGGGGAATCGGAAGGGGAGCCAACGTCCTGACTTTC.

The chain employs TRBV5-1 and TRBJ2-7; 14 bases are a match to TRBD2. Trimming cost V 5 bases and J 7 bases; bases outside gene matches: 5. The CDR3 runs to 14 residues. Germline V gene data show CDR1 as SGHRS and CDR2 as YFSETQ. CDR3 bases: TGCGCCAGCAGTACCGGGACTAGCGGGAGTGAGCAGTACTTC. This codes for CASSTGTSGSEQYF.

The chain uses TRBV1 and TRBJ2-1; TRBD2 is the table's D call, not checked against the DNA. TRBV1 is flagged as a pseudogene. The CDR3 is made up of 17 amino acids. This chain's CDR3 is CTSKWTSGRPLMDEQFF. CDR3 DNA: TGCACCAGCAAATGGACTAGCGGGAGGCCTCTTATGGATGAGCAGTTCTTC.

The chain carries TRBV5-8 and TRBJ1-1; 7 bases are a match to TRBD1. CDR3 length: 16 amino acids. Germline V gene data show CDR1 as SGHTS and CDR2 as YDEGEE. Losses at the gene ends were 3 bases for V and 3 bases for J; bases not matched to a gene: 11. Written as DNA, the CDR3 is TGTGCCAGCAGCTCACAGTTGACAGGGAGGGACACTGAAGCTTTCTTT. Its protein is CASSSQLTGRDTEAFF.

This clone was picked up one time. J is TRBJ1-4 and V is TRBV12-2. TRBV12-2 is marked as a pseudogene. CDR3 size: 14 residues. In DNA, the CDR3 is TGTGCAAGTCGCTTGGGCGGGCCTAATGAAAAACTGTTTTTT. Protein sequence: CASRLGGPNEKLFF.

This chain joins TRBV28 and TRBJ2-1; 10 bases agree with TRBD1. Trimming cost V 6 bases and J 6 bases; bases outside gene matches: 8. The V gene's germline CDR1 is MDHEN and CDR2 SYDVKM. CDR3 length: 15 residues. The CDR3 DNA is TGTGCCAGCAGGAGGGGGACAGGGGCGATCAATGAGCAGTTCTTC. Translating gives CASRRGTGAINEQFF. The full variable domain, completed using reference TRBV28 and TRBJ2-1, is DVKVTQSSRYLVKRTGEKVFLECVQDMDHENMFWYRQDPGLGLRLIYFSYDVKMKEKGDIPEGYSVSREKKERFSLILESASTNQTSMYLCASRRGTGAINEQFFGPGTRLTVL.

The chain uses TRBV18 and TRBJ2-3; weak D call: TRBD1 (5 bases). CDR3 size: 15 residues. V was cut by 3 bases and J by 0 bases, with 10 bases left in between. The germline gives CDR1 KGHSH, CDR2 LQKENI. The DNA of the CDR3 is TGTGCCAGCTCACCGACACAGGTGAGCACAGATACGCAGTATTTT. This codes for CASSPTQVSTDTQYF.

V gene TRBV28 combines with J gene TRBJ1-4; D uncertain. The germline V gene encodes CDR1 MDHEN and CDR2 SYDVKM. CDR3 size: 17 residues. Between the trimmed V and J ends, which lost 2 bases and 3 bases, there was a span of 16 bases. CDR3 sequence reads: CASSLSFGQAANEKLFF. The CDR3, as DNA: TGTGCCAGCAGTTTAAGTTTCGGCCAGGCTGCTAATGAAAAACTGTTTTTT.

This clone was counted a single time. The chain is built from TRBV7-9 and TRBJ2-7; D may be TRBD2 (5 bases). V was clipped by 1 base and J by 2 bases, with 18 bases between them. The CDR3 contains 17 residues. Germline CDR1 reads SEHNR; CDR2 reads FQNEAQ (reference sequence). The CDR3 sequence: CASSLGFGEGRTYEQYF. The DNA for the CDR3 is TGTGCCAGCAGCTTAGGGTTCGGGGAAGGGCGTACCTACGAGCAGTACTTC.

The V call is TRBV9, the J call TRBJ1-2, with TRBD1 matching over 9 bases. This CDR3 is built from 14 residues. Germline CDR1 SGDLS, CDR2 YYNGEE. V lost 2 bases to trimming and J lost 4 bases; unmatched junction nucleotides: 3. Here the CDR3 DNA reads TGTGCCAGCAGCGTCACAGGGGGCGGCTATGGCTACACCTTC. This translates into CASSVTGGGYGYTF.

To note about this clone: The same CDR3 arises from other DNA sequences in this sample as well. The chain combines TRBV5-4 with TRBJ2-3; 11 bases match TRBD1. The CDR3 has 14 residues. The V and J ends lost 4 bases and 3 bases, in that order; junction bases with no gene match: 1. Germline V CDR1 and CDR2: SGHNT, YYREEE (reference sequence). The CDR3 DNA reads as TGTGCCAGCAGCAGGGACAGGGGGACAGATACGCAGTATTTT. Its translation: CASSRDRGTDTQYF.

The chain has TRBV29-1 and TRBJ2-1; 7 bases fit TRBD2. The CDR3 spans 15 residues. In germline, CDR1 is SQVTM, CDR2 ANQGSEA. V dropped 7 bases and J dropped 4; count of bases not matched to a gene: 13. CDR3 sequence: CSGGGMQGQYNEQFF. CDR3 coding DNA: TGCAGCGGGGGGGGAATGCAGGGCCAATACAATGAGCAGTTCTTC.

This chain links TRBV2 with TRBJ2-3, with 8 nucleotides matching TRBD2. CDR1 is SNHLY, CDR2 FYNNEI, per germline. With 7 bases clipped from V and 2 bases from J, the junction kept 8 bases outside the gene matches. The CDR3 has 15 residues. CDR3 protein: CASKIAGIDTDTQYF. In nucleotides, the CDR3 is TGTGCCAGCAAGATAGCGGGGATCGACACAGATACGCAGTATTTT.

The chain combines TRBV6-6 with TRBJ2-1, with TRBD1 identical over 10 bases. In germline, CDR1 is MNHNY, CDR2 SVGAGI (reference sequence). V lost 6 bases to trimming and J lost 6 bases; unmatched junction nucleotides: 5. The CDR3 has 14 amino acids. Here the CDR3 DNA reads TGTGCCAGCAGCCCGGGACAGGGGATCAATGAGCAGTTCTTC. Encoded protein: CASSPGQGINEQFF.

V is TRBV6-4 and J is TRBJ2-3; 12 nucleotides match TRBD2. The germline gives CDR1 MRHNA, CDR2 SNTAGT. CDR3 length: 14 residues. V shed 4 bases, J shed 5 bases, and the junction held 1 base outside the gene matches. DNA of the CDR3: TGTGCCAGCAGTGCGGGACTAGCGGGAGATACGCAGTATTTT. It is translated as CASSAGLAGDTQYF.